This T cell receptor (beta chain) stems from a study of shared clonotypes between healthy human individuals. The CDR3 is made up of 14 amino acids. The trim removed 7 bases at V and 6 bases at J, leaving 4 bases unmatched. Per germline, CDR1 MGHDK and CDR2 SYGVNS. Only in-frame clones appear in the TCRdb table, and some are missing; sequencing was by immunoSEQ multiplex PCR. The sample includes under 850,000 clones, over 55% of them seen just once. Sequenced sample: memory CD4+ T cells sorted from blood. The subset here: CD45RA-negative fraction. This TCR derives from a woman in her twenties or thirties in good health. The chain links TRBV25-1 to TRBJ2-1; 12 positions match TRBD1. In nucleotides, the CDR3 is TGTGCCAGCACACCGGGACAGGGGGCCAATGAGCAGTTCTTC. This sequence encodes CASTPGQGANEQFF.